These 26 T cell receptor beta chains share one sample of origin, sequenced in a study of CD8+ T cells in alopecia areata. Extracted from the samples, RNA was reverse transcribed into cDNA to serve as the sequencing template. Sequenced by immunoSEQ multiplex PCR; TCRdb stores in-frame clones only, minus some. The sample yields 110,000 to 150,000 clones, approximately 49% seen once. Sequenced here: CD4+ T cells sorted from blood, sampled at week 0. The receptors were sampled from a human donor with alopecia areata.

This clone was seen more than once but under ten times. The rearrangement links TRBV29-1 to TRBJ2-6; a possible D gene is TRBD2 (6 bases). Germline CDR1 reads SQVTM; CDR2 reads ANQGSEA. The CDR3 runs to 14 residues. V dropped 7 bases and J dropped 0 bases, with 10 bases sitting between them. The CDR3 DNA follows: TGCAGCGCCGACGGGGGCTCTGGGGCCAACGTCCTGACTTTC. Its protein product is CSADGGSGANVLTF.

The chain employs TRBV30 and TRBJ2-7, with 8 bases fitting TRBD1. The CDR3 contains 12 residues. The ends lost 3 bases at V and 6 bases at J; junction bases unmatched: 4. Per the germline V gene, CDR1 is GTSNPN and CDR2 is SVGIG (reference sequence). The CDR3 DNA reads TGTGCCTGGAGAGCAGGGGGCAGCGAGCAGTACTTC. This gives the protein CAWRAGGSEQYF.

CDR3 region: CAWSKLAGLTYEQYF. In DNA form, the CDR3 reads TGTGCCTGGAGCAAACTAGCGGGGCTTACCTACGAGCAGTACTTC. The chain is built from TRBV30 and TRBJ2-7; 10 positions match TRBD2. The CDR3 loop spans 15 amino acids. The V and J ends lost 3 bases and 2 bases, in that order; junction bases with no gene match: 7. CDR1 is GTSNPN and CDR2 is SVGIG in the germline V gene (reference sequence).

The chain employs TRBV28 and TRBJ1-2; 7 nucleotides line up with TRBD1. Trimming cost V 6 bases and J 8 bases; bases outside gene matches: 21. The CDR3 runs 17 residues. CDR1 and CDR2 from the germline V gene are MDHEN and SYDVKM. The CDR3 region is CASSYSNLRQGQKGYTF. The CDR3, as DNA: TGTGCCAGCAGCTATAGCAATCTCAGACAGGGACAGAAGGGCTACACCTTC.

This clone came up once. The J gene is TRBJ2-3, the V gene TRBV5-1; weak D call: TRBD1 (5 bases). The V end was cut by 4 bases, the J end by 1 base, with 7 bases between. The CDR3 consists of 13 residues. Germline V CDR1 and CDR2: SGHRS, YFSETQ. The CDR3 loop reads CASSTTGTDTQYF. In DNA, the CDR3 is TGCGCCAGCAGCACGACAGGCACAGATACGCAGTATTTT.

The chain combines TRBV4-2 with TRBJ2-3, with D perhaps matching TRBD1 or TRBD2 (6 bases each). This CDR3 is 15 amino acids long. Per the germline V gene, CDR1 is LGHNA and CDR2 is YNFKEQ. V was cut by 1 base and J by 1 base, with 9 bases left in between. In DNA, the CDR3 is TGTGCCAGCAGCCAAGGGGGGGCCCGCACAGATACGCAGTATTTT. Protein: CASSQGGARTDTQYF.

V gene TRBV19 combines with J gene TRBJ2-3; no clear D. Deletions cut 5 bases from V and 3 bases from J, with 12 bases between. Germline CDR1 and CDR2: LNHDA and SQIVND (reference sequence). This CDR3 has 14 amino acids. CDR3 in amino acids: CASSVRVGTDTQYF. CDR3 in DNA: TGTGCCAGTAGTGTCCGGGTCGGGACAGATACGCAGTATTTT.

V is TRBV6-1 and J is TRBJ1-2; 9 bases fit TRBD1. J gave up 5 bases and V 3 bases, and 4 bases lay outside the gene matches. Germline lookup yields CDR1 MNHNS and CDR2 SASEGT. The CDR3 runs to 14 residues. In nucleotides, the CDR3 is TGTGCCAGCAGTGAGCCGGGACAGGGATATGGCTACACCTTC. This encodes CASSEPGQGYGYTF.

This chain connects TRBV15 to TRBJ1-2, with 9 bases matching TRBD1. V trimming: 3 bases; J trimming: 2 bases; junction bases outside the gene matches: 4. CDR1 is LNHNV, CDR2 YYDKDF, per germline (reference sequence). This CDR3 has 15 residues. CDR3 region: CATSSEQGANYGYTF. The DNA for the CDR3 is TGTGCCACCAGCAGTGAACAGGGGGCGAACTATGGCTACACCTTC.

CDR3: CSVVASGYTDTQYF. CDR3 coding DNA: TGCAGCGTTGTTGCTAGCGGGTACACAGATACGCAGTATTTT. This sequence joins TRBV29-1 and TRBJ2-3; TRBD2 matches at 8 bases. CDR3 length equals 14 residues. Germline CDR1 is SQVTM and CDR2 is ANQGSEA. V lost 4 bases and J lost 2; bases outside the gene matches: 5.

This clone was seen a few times. The V gene is TRBV29-1, the J gene TRBJ2-3, with 9 bases fitting TRBD2. The CDR3 is 13 amino acids. The junction had 8 bases not matched to a gene; V was cut back by 7 bases and J by 6 bases. Germline CDR1 is SQVTM and CDR2 is ANQGSEA. This chain's CDR3 is CSARGRARDTQYF. CDR3 bases: TGCAGCGCCCGCGGGAGGGCCCGGGATACGCAGTATTTT.

This rearrangement joins TRBV29-1 to TRBJ1-3, with D unresolved. Germline lookup yields CDR1 SQVTM and CDR2 ANQGSEA. The CDR3 spans 11 residues. The CDR3: CVVLSGNTIYF. The CDR3 DNA sequence: TGCGTGGTCCTCTCTGGAAACACCATATATTTT. Supplemented by reference TRBV29-1 and TRBJ1-3, the full variable domain reads SAVISQKPSRDICQRGTSLTIQCQVDSQVTMMFWYRQQPGQSLTLIATANQGSEATYESGFVIDKFPISRPNLTFSTLTVSNMSPEDSSIYLCVVLSGNTIYFGEGSWLTVV.

This clone has just a few counts. The V call is TRBV30, the J call TRBJ2-7; D call uncertain. This CDR3 region has 15 residues. The V and J ends lost 1 base and 5 bases respectively, with 18 bases between them. Germline V gives CDR1 GTSNPN, CDR2 SVGIG (reference sequence). CDR3 bases: TGTGCCTGGAGTGGCAAGGACGAGAAGATCCACGAGCAGTACTTC. Its protein product is CAWSGKDEKIHEQYF. The whole variable domain, remainder taken from reference TRBV30 and TRBJ2-7, is SQTIHQWPATLVQPVGSPLSLECTVEGTSNPNLYWYRQAAGRGLQLLFYSVGIGQISSEVPQNLSASRPQDRQFILSSKKLLLSDSGFYLCAWSGKDEKIHEQYFGPGTRLTVT.

The genes are TRBV6-1 and TRBJ2-1, with 12 positions matching TRBD2. Germline values: CDR1 MNHNS, CDR2 SASEGT. There are 14 residues in the CDR3. V shed 9 bases and J 7 bases; nucleotides not matched to a gene: 7. The CDR3 bases are TGTGCCAGTAACCCTAGCGGGAGGGGAAATGAGCAGTTCTTC. It specifies CASNPSGRGNEQFF.

This clone occurred a few times. The CDR3 DNA reads TGCAGCGTTGAAGGCAGGGGGCATGGCTACACCTTC. Translating gives CSVEGRGHGYTF. The genes are TRBV29-1 and TRBJ1-2; TRBD1 aligns across 8 bases. With V trimmed by 1 base and J by 6 bases, 1 base remained unmatched. Germline CDR1 is SQVTM and CDR2 is ANQGSEA. The CDR3 totals 12 residues.

The chain combines TRBV15 with TRBJ1-1; D ambiguous. Germline-derived CDR1 and CDR2 are LNHNV and YYDKDF (reference sequence). This CDR3 comprises 18 residues. The V end lost 3 bases, the J end lost 4 bases, and 24 bases lay between the germline ends. CDR3 protein: CATSSINALRRGGTEAFF. The CDR3 bases are TGTGCCACCAGCAGCATTAACGCCCTGCGACGGGGAGGCACTGAAGCTTTCTTT. Drawing the rest from reference TRBV15 and TRBJ1-1, the complete variable domain is DAMVIQNPRYQVTQFGKPVTLSCSQTLNHNVMYWYQQKSSQAPKLLFHYYDKDFNNEADTPDNFQSRRPNTSFCFLDIRSPGLGDTAMYLCATSSINALRRGGTEAFFGQGTRLTVV.

CDR3 sequence: CAISGLYEQYF. The CDR3 DNA is TGTGCCATCAGTGGCCTCTACGAGCAGTACTTC. The rearrangement joins TRBV10-3 to TRBJ2-7; no clear D gene. Germline CDR1 is ENHRY and CDR2 is SYGVKD. V was trimmed by 4 bases and J by 3 bases, leaving 4 bases between them. CDR3 length: 11 residues.

The sample holds one count of this clone. The J gene is TRBJ2-5, the V gene TRBV2; 11 positions agree with TRBD2. J gave up 5 bases and V 5 bases, and 7 bases lay outside the gene matches. The germline CDR1 and CDR2 sequences are SNHLY and FYNNEI. The CDR3 totals 15 residues. The CDR3: CASSLASGRSETQYF. The CDR3 DNA reads TGTGCCAGCAGTCTGGCTAGCGGGAGGTCGGAGACCCAGTACTTC.

V is TRBV30 and J is TRBJ2-7; maybe TRBD1 (5 bases). This CDR3 is 12 amino acids long. Trimming shortened V by 1 base and J by 11 bases, and 15 bases separated the two germline ends. Germline V gene data show CDR1 as GTSNPN and CDR2 as SVGIG (reference sequence). CDR3 region: CAWSALGAGEYF. The CDR3 DNA reads as TGTGCCTGGAGTGCTTTAGGGGCTGGGGAGTACTTC.

The sample holds a few counts of this clone. Germline and junction disagree at one end, which may indicate a read error. The rearrangement uses TRBV29-1 and TRBJ1-1; TRBD1 is a possible D gene (5 bases). The CDR3 is 12 residues long. Germline values: CDR1 SQVTM, CDR2 ANQGSEA. For the CDR3, the DNA is TGCAGCGTTGAGTTGAGTACTGCTGACAGAGGCTTT. Translated, it gives CSVELSTADRGF.

J is TRBJ2-7 and V is TRBV30, with D perhaps being TRBD1 or TRBD2 (5 bases each). The V gene lost 0 bases and the J gene lost 1 base, with 13 bases spanning the gap. Germline V gives CDR1 GTSNPN, CDR2 SVGIG (reference sequence). The CDR3 has 15 amino acids. Here the CDR3 DNA reads TGTGCCTGGAGTGTACGGGGCAGGACGTCCTACGAGCAGTACTTC. Translation gives CAWSVRGRTSYEQYF.

J is TRBJ2-4 and V is TRBV9; D perhaps matches TRBD2 (5 bases). The V gene's germline CDR1 is SGDLS and CDR2 YYNGEE. Trimming cost V 4 bases and J 1 base, with 12 bases left between them. This CDR3 is built from 15 residues. CDR3 sequence (DNA): TGTGCCAGCAGCCTCACCGGGAATGCCAAAAACATTCAGTACTTC. Residues: CASSLTGNAKNIQYF.

This clone showed up just once. The chain uses TRBV7-9 and TRBJ2-3, with D tentatively TRBD1 or TRBD2 (5 bases each). V gave up 3 bases and J gave up 2 bases, with 18 bases separating them. Germline V gives CDR1 SEHNR, CDR2 FQNEAQ (reference sequence). The CDR3 consists of 17 residues. The CDR3 coding sequence is TGTGCCAGCAGCTTCCAAGTCCCGGGACGCCTCACAGATACGCAGTATTTT. Translation: CASSFQVPGRLTDTQYF. Using reference TRBV7-9 and TRBJ2-3 for the parts outside the CDR3, the full variable domain is DTGVSQNPRHKITKRGQNVTFRCDPISEHNRLYWYRQTLGQGPEFLTYFQNEAQLEKSRLLSDRFSAERPKGSFSTLEIQRTEQGDSAMYLCASSFQVPGRLTDTQYFGPGTRLTVL.

A few counts support this clone. This chain uses TRBV9 with TRBJ1-2, with TRBD1 as a possible D gene (5 bases). The CDR3 contains 14 residues. The germline V and J ends were trimmed by 2 bases and 7 bases, with 15 bases remaining between them. Looked up from germline, CDR1 is SGDLS and CDR2 is YYNGEE. The CDR3 region is CASSVRQSLTGYTF. In nucleotides, the CDR3 is TGTGCCAGCAGCGTTAGACAGTCTTTGACTGGCTACACCTTC. Drawing the rest from reference TRBV9 and TRBJ1-2, the complete variable domain is DSGVTQTPKHLITATGQRVTLRCSPRSGDLSVYWYQQSLDQGLQFLIQYYNGEERAKGNILERFSAQQFPDLHSELNLSSLELGDSALYFCASSVRQSLTGYTFGSGTRLTVV.

This clone was picked up a small number of times. The gene calls are TRBV14 and TRBJ2-7; no clear D gene. The ends were cut back, 1 base at V and 8 bases at J, with 6 bases in the middle. Looked up from germline, CDR1 is SGHDN and CDR2 is FVKESK. This CDR3 is 11 amino acids long. CDR3 amino acids: CASSQVGKQYF. CDR3 bases: TGTGCCAGCAGCCAAGTAGGCAAGCAGTACTTC. Using reference TRBV14 and TRBJ2-7 for the parts outside the CDR3, the full variable domain is EAGVTQFPSHSVIEKGQTVTLRCDPISGHDNLYWYRRVMGKEIKFLLHFVKESKQDESGMPNNRFLAERTGGTYSTLKVQPAELEDSGVYFCASSQVGKQYFGPGTRLTVT.

The genes are TRBV6-6 and TRBJ2-4, with a possible D match to TRBD2 (6 bases). The CDR3 has 15 amino acids. V was trimmed by 5 bases and J by 2 bases, leaving 13 bases between them. CDR1 and CDR2 (germline): MNHNY, SVGAGI (reference sequence). Written as DNA, the CDR3 is TGTGCCAGCAGTGTCCCCGGGAGAACCAAAAACATTCAGTACTTC. Translating it yields CASSVPGRTKNIQYF.